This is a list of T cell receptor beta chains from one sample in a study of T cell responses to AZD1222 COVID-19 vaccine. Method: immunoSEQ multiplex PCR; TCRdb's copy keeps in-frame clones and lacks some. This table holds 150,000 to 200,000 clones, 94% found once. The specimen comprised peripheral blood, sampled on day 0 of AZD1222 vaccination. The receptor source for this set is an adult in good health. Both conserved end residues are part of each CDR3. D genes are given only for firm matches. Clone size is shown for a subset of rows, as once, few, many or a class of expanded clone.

CDR3 DNA: TGTGCCACCAGCCCAAGACAGGGGACGAATGAAAAACTGTTTTTT
CDR3 protein: CATSPRQGTNEKLFF
V gene: TRBV15
J gene: TRBJ1-4
D gene: TRBD1
clone size: .

CDR3 DNA: TGTGCCTGGGAGGGAGGAACGCGGGAGCTGTTTTTT
CDR3 protein: CAWEGGTRELFF
V gene: TRBV30
J gene: TRBJ2-2
D gene: .
clone size: .

CDR3 DNA: TGTGCCTGGAGGCCTTCGGGACTAGCGGGAGGGCACTCCTACGAGCAGTACTTC
CDR3 protein: CAWRPSGLAGGHSYEQYF
V gene: TRBV30
J gene: TRBJ2-7
D gene: TRBD2
clone size: few

CDR3 DNA: TGTGCCACCGAGCCCCAGGGGAACTATGGCTACACCTTC
CDR3 protein: CATEPQGNYGYTF
V gene: TRBV28
J gene: TRBJ1-2
D gene: .
clone size: .

CDR3 DNA: TGCGCCAGCAGTGAGTCCAGCGGGAGGAATGAGCAGTTCTTC
CDR3 protein: CASSESSGRNEQFF
V gene: TRBV10-1
J gene: TRBJ2-1
D gene: TRBD2
clone size: .

CDR3 DNA: TGTGCCAGCAGTCAAGGGACAGCAGGAAACACCATATATTTT
CDR3 protein: CASSQGTAGNTIYF
V gene: TRBV28
J gene: TRBJ1-3
D gene: TRBD1
clone size: once

CDR3 DNA: TGTGCCAGCAGCCCCCATAACCCTACGGGTACGCAGTATTTT
CDR3 protein: CASSPHNPTGTQYF
V gene: TRBV3-1/TRBV3-2
J gene: TRBJ2-3
D gene: .
clone size: .

CDR3 DNA: TGTGCCAGCGGGCTCCGTAGGGGAAACACCATATATTTT
CDR3 protein: CASGLRRGNTIYF
V gene: TRBV12-3/TRBV12-4
J gene: TRBJ1-3
D gene: .
clone size: .

CDR3 DNA: TGTGCCAGCGGGTTGAATCAGCCCCAGCATTTT
CDR3 protein: CASGLNQPQHF
V gene: TRBV28
J gene: TRBJ1-5
D gene: .
clone size: .

CDR3 DNA: TGTGCCAGCAGTAACAGGGACGAGGTGGCTGAAGCTTTCTTT
CDR3 protein: CASSNRDEVAEAFF
V gene: TRBV6-5
J gene: TRBJ1-1
D gene: .
clone size: .

CDR3 DNA: TGTGCCAGCAGCTTATTCCCGGGGGGACAGGGGGCCACCGGGGAGCTGTTTTTT
CDR3 protein: CASSLFPGGQGATGELFF
V gene: TRBV11-2
J gene: TRBJ2-2
D gene: TRBD1
clone size: .

CDR3 DNA: TGTGCCACCAGTGACCCAGCCCCCTCGAAGGAATCGGGGGAGCTGTTTTTT
CDR3 protein: CATSDPAPSKESGELFF
V gene: TRBV24-1
J gene: TRBJ2-2
D gene: .
clone size: .

CDR3 DNA: TGTGCCAGCAGCCCTGCAAGGGGCGAGCAGTACTTC
CDR3 protein: CASSPARGEQYF
V gene: TRBV5-4
J gene: TRBJ2-7
D gene: .
clone size: .

CDR3 DNA: TGTGCCAGCAGTTTAATGGGGAGAACTGAAGCTTTCTTT
CDR3 protein: CASSLMGRTEAFF
V gene: TRBV27
J gene: TRBJ1-1
D gene: .
clone size: .

CDR3 DNA: TGTGCCAGCAGCCCGCACACGAGGGCCGAAGATTCACCCCTCCACTTT
CDR3 protein: CASSPHTRAEDSPLHF
V gene: TRBV4-2
J gene: TRBJ1-6
D gene: .
clone size: .

CDR3 DNA: TGTGCCAGCAGCCGAGACTCGGCCGTTGGCTACACCTTC
CDR3 protein: CASSRDSAVGYTF
V gene: TRBV6-5
J gene: TRBJ1-2
D gene: .
clone size: .

CDR3 DNA: TGTGCCAGCAGTCCTGTCGCGGAGGGTTCACCCCTCCACTTT
CDR3 protein: CASSPVAEGSPLHF
V gene: TRBV27
J gene: TRBJ1-6
D gene: .
clone size: .

CDR3 DNA: TGTGCCAGCAGTTACAGGGTGGGGACCTACGAGCAGTACTTC
CDR3 protein: CASSYRVGTYEQYF
V gene: TRBV6-5
J gene: TRBJ2-7
D gene: .
clone size: .

CDR3 DNA: TGCGCCAGCAGCCCACCACTAGCGGGGAGCACCGGGGAGCTGTTTTTT
CDR3 protein: CASSPPLAGSTGELFF
V gene: TRBV5-1
J gene: TRBJ2-2
D gene: TRBD2
clone size: .

CDR3 DNA: TGTGCCAGCAGTTTGTTTCTCACAGATACGCAGTATTTT
CDR3 protein: CASSLFLTDTQYF
V gene: TRBV3-1/TRBV3-2
J gene: TRBJ2-3
D gene: .
clone size: .

CDR3 DNA: TGCGCCAGCAGCTTGGGGGACGCAGAGACCCAGTACTTC
CDR3 protein: CASSLGDAETQYF
V gene: TRBV5-1
J gene: TRBJ2-5
D gene: .
clone size: .

CDR3 DNA: TGTGCCAGCAGCCAAACTACGAAAGGAGGGGCCTACGAGCAGTACTTC
CDR3 protein: CASSQTTKGGAYEQYF
V gene: TRBV3-1/TRBV3-2
J gene: TRBJ2-7
D gene: .
clone size: .

CDR3 DNA: TGTGCCAGCAGTCTTTGGGAAGAAAAACTGTTTTTT
CDR3 protein: CASSLWEEKLFF
V gene: TRBV6-6
J gene: TRBJ1-4
D gene: .
clone size: .

CDR3 DNA: TGTGCCAGCAGCCTTGAACGGCACACTGAAGCTTTCTTT
CDR3 protein: CASSLERHTEAFF
V gene: TRBV3-1/TRBV3-2
J gene: TRBJ1-1
D gene: .
clone size: .

CDR3 DNA: TGTGCCAGCAGCCTCGGGAGGACGACAGGGATTATCGCTGAAGCTTTCTTT
CDR3 protein: CASSLGRTTGIIAEAFF
V gene: TRBV14
J gene: TRBJ1-1
D gene: TRBD1
clone size: .

CDR3 DNA: TGTGCCACCTCCCCGGGACAGGGCCGAGGAAACACCATATATTTT
CDR3 protein: CATSPGQGRGNTIYF
V gene: TRBV27
J gene: TRBJ1-3
D gene: TRBD1
clone size: .

CDR3 DNA: TGTGCCAGCAGCCCAATAGGACAGGGGGCTGGCTACACCTTC
CDR3 protein: CASSPIGQGAGYTF
V gene: TRBV7-9
J gene: TRBJ1-2
D gene: TRBD1
clone size: .

CDR3 DNA: TGTGCCAGCAATGGCGTGAGGCATTCACCCCTCCACTTT
CDR3 protein: CASNGVRHSPLHF
V gene: TRBV14
J gene: TRBJ1-6
D gene: .
clone size: .

CDR3 DNA: TGTGCCAGCAGCTCCCGTTGGGAGAAAAACATTCAGTACTTC
CDR3 protein: CASSSRWEKNIQYF
V gene: TRBV3-1/TRBV3-2
J gene: TRBJ2-4
D gene: .
clone size: .

CDR3 DNA: TGCGCCAGCAGCTTGGCGGGACAGGGGCCACCTACTAATGAAAAACTGTTTTTT
CDR3 protein: CASSLAGQGPPTNEKLFF
V gene: TRBV5-1
J gene: TRBJ1-4
D gene: TRBD1
clone size: .

CDR3 DNA: TGTGCCAGCAGCCAACAGCTCCAGCAGCCCCAGCATTTT
CDR3 protein: CASSQQLQQPQHF
V gene: TRBV3-1/TRBV3-2
J gene: TRBJ1-5
D gene: .
clone size: .

CDR3 DNA: TGTGCCAGCGGGTTCTCGGGGAACGGCAATCAGCCCCAGCATTTT
CDR3 protein: CASGFSGNGNQPQHF
V gene: TRBV6-5
J gene: TRBJ1-5
D gene: .
clone size: .

CDR3 DNA: TGTGCCAGCAGAACGACTAGCGGGATTGATGAGCAGTTCTTC
CDR3 protein: CASRTTSGIDEQFF
V gene: TRBV6-6
J gene: TRBJ2-1
D gene: TRBD2
clone size: .

CDR3 DNA: TGCGCCAGCAGCCAAGATATCATGATGGGGCTAAGGGACTATGGCTACACCTTC
CDR3 protein: CASSQDIMMGLRDYGYTF
V gene: TRBV4-1
J gene: TRBJ1-2
D gene: .
clone size: few